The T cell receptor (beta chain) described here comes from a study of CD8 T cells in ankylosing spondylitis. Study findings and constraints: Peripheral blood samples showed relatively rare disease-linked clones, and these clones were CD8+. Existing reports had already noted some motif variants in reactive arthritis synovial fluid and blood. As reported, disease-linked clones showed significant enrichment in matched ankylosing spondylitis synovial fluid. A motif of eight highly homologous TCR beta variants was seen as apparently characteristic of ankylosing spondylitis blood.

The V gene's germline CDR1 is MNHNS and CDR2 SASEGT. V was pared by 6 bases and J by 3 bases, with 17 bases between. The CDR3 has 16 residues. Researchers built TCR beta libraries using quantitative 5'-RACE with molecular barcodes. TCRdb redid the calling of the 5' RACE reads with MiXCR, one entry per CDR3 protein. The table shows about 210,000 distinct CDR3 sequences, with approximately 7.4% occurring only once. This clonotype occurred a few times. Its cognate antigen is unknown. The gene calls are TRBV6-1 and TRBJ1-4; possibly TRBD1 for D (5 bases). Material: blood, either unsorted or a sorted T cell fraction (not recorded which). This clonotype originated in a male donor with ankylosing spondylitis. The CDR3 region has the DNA TGTGCCAGCAGCGAACGGCCGGGACTTGCTAATGAAAAACTGTTTTTT. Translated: CASSERPGLANEKLFF.